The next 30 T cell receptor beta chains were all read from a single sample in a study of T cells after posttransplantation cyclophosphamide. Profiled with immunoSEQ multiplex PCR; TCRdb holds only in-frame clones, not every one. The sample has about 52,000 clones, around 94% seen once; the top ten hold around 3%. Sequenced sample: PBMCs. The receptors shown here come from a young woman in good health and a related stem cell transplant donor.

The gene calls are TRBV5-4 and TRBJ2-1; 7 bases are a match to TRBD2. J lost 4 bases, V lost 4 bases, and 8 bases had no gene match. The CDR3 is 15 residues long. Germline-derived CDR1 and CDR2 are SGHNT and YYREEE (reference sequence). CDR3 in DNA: TGTGCCAGCAGCCCGGTGGGGGGGAGGTACAATGAGCAGTTCTTC. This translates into CASSPVGGRYNEQFF. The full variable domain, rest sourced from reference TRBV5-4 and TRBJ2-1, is ETGVTQSPTHLIKTRGQQVTLRCSSQSGHNTVSWYQQALGQGPQFIFQYYREEENGRGNFPPRFSGLQFPNYSSELNVNALELDDSALYLCASSPVGGRYNEQFFGPGTRLTVL.

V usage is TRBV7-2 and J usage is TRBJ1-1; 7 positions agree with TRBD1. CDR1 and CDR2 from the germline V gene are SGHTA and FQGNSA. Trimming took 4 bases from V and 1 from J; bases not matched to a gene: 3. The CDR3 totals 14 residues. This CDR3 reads CASSYRGANTEAFF. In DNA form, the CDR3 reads TGTGCCAGCAGCTACAGGGGCGCGAACACTGAAGCTTTCTTT.

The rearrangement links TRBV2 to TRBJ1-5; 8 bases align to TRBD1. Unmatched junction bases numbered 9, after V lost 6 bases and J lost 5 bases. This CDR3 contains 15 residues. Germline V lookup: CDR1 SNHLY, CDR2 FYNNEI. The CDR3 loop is CASRPLGQGYQPQHF. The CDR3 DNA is TGTGCCAGCAGACCCCTCGGACAGGGATATCAGCCCCAGCATTTT.

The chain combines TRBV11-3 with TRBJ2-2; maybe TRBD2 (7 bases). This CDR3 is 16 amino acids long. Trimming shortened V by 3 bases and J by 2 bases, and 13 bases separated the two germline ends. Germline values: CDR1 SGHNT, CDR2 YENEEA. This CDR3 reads CASSFGGGLNTGELFF. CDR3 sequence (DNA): TGTGCCAGCAGCTTTGGCGGGGGCCTCAACACCGGGGAGCTGTTTTTT.

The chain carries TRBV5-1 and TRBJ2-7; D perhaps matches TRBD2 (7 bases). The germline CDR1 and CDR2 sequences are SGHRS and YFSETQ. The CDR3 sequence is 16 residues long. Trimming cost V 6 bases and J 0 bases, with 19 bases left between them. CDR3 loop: CASTQGRDFGSYEQYF. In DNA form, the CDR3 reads TGCGCCAGCACCCAGGGGAGGGACTTCGGCTCCTACGAGCAGTACTTC.

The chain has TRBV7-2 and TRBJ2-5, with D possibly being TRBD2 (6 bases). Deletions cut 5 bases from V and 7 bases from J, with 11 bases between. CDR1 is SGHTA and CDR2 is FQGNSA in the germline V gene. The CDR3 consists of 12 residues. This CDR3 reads CASSLVGGTQYF. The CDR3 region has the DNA TGTGCCAGCAGCCTCGTGGGGGGGACCCAGTACTTC.

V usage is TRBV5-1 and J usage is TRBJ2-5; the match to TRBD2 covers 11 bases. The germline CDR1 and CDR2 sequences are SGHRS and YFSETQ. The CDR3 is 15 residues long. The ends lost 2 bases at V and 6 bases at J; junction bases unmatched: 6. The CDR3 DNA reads TGCGCCAGCAGCTTTAGCGGGGGGGATGCGCAGACCCAGTACTTC. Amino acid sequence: CASSFSGGDAQTQYF. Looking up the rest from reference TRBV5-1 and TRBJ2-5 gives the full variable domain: KAGVTQTPRYLIKTRGQQVTLSCSPISGHRSVSWYQQTPGQGLQFLFEYFSETQRNKGNFPGRFSGRQFSNSRSEMNVSTLELGDSALYLCASSFSGGDAQTQYFGPGTRLLVL.

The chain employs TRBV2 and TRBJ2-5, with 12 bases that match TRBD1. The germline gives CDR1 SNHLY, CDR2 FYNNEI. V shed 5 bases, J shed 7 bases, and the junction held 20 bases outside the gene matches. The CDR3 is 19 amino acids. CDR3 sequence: CASSKTVLTGTGGARTQYF. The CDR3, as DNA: TGTGCCAGCAGTAAAACGGTTCTGACCGGGACAGGGGGCGCGAGGACCCAGTACTTC.

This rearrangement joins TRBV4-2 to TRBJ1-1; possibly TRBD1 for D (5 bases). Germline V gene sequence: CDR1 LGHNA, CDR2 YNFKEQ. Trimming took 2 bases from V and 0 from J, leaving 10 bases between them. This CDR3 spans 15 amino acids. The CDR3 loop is CASSQFRGMNTEAFF. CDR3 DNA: TGTGCCAGCAGCCAATTTAGGGGAATGAACACTGAAGCTTTCTTT.

Here the CDR3 reads CASSFVPNYGYTF. DNA of the CDR3: TGTGCCAGCAGTTTCGTCCCGAACTATGGCTACACCTTC. This chain connects TRBV27 to TRBJ1-2, with D unclear. CDR1 is MNHEY and CDR2 is SMNVEV in the germline V gene (reference sequence). Trimming cost V 3 bases and J 2 bases, with 7 bases left between them. CDR3 size: 13 residues.

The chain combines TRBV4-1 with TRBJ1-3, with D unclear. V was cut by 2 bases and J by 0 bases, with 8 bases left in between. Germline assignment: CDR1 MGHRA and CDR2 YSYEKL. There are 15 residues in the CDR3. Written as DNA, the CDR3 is TGCGCCAGCAGCCAACGGGGAAACTCTGGAAACACCATATATTTT. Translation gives CASSQRGNSGNTIYF.

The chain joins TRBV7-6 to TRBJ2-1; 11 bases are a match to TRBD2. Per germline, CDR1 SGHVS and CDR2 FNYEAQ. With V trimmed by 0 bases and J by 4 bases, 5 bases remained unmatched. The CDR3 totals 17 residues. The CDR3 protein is CASSLAPSGGQYNEQFF. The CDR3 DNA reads TGTGCCAGCAGCTTAGCTCCTAGCGGGGGGCAGTACAATGAGCAGTTCTTC.

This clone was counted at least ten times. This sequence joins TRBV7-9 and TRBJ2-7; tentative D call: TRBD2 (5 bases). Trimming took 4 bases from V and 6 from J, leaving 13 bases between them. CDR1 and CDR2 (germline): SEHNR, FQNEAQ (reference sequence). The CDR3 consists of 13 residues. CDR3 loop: CASSSSVGSEQYF. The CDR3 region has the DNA TGTGCCAGCAGCTCATCGGTAGGGAGCGAGCAGTACTTC.

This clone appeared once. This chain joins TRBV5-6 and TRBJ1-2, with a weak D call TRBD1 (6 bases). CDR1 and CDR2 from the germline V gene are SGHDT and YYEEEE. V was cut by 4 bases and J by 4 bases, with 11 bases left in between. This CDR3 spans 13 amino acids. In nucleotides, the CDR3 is TGTGCCAGCAGCCTCCCGGACAGCTATGGCTACACCTTC. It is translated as CASSLPDSYGYTF.

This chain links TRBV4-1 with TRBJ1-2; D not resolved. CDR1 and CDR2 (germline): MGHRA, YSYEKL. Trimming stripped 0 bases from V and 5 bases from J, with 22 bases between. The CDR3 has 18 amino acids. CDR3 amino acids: CASSQDREQILGRYGYTF. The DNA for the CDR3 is TGCGCCAGCAGCCAAGATAGGGAACAGATACTAGGCCGGTATGGCTACACCTTC.

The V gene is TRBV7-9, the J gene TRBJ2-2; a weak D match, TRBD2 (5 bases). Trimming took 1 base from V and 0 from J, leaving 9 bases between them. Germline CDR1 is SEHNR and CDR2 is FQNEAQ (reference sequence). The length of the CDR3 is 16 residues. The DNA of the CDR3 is TGTGCCAGCAGCTTAGGCGGGCGGGCGAACACCGGGGAGCTGTTTTTT. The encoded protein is CASSLGGRANTGELFF.

The CDR3 nucleotides are TGTGCCAGCAGTTCCGTGCGGGGGGTTTGGGGCGAGCAGTACTTC. It codes for CASSSVRGVWGEQYF. The genes are TRBV6-5 and TRBJ2-7, with TRBD2 identical over 8 bases. From germline, CDR1 is MNHEY and CDR2 SVGAGI. The CDR3 sequence is 15 residues long. The J segment lost 6 bases and the V segment lost 4 bases, leaving 11 bases of the junction unmatched.

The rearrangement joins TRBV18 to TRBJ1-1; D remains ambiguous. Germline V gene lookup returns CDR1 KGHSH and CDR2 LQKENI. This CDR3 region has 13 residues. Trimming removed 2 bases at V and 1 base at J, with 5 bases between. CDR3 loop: CASSPEGNTEAFF. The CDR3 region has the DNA TGTGCCAGCTCACCAGAGGGGAACACTGAAGCTTTCTTT.

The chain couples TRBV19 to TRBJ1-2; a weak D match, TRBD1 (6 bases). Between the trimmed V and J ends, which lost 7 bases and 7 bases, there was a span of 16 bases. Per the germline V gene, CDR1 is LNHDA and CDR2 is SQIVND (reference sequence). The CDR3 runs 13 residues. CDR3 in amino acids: CASTRRTVTGYTF. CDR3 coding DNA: TGTGCCAGTACCAGAAGGACAGTTACTGGCTACACCTTC.

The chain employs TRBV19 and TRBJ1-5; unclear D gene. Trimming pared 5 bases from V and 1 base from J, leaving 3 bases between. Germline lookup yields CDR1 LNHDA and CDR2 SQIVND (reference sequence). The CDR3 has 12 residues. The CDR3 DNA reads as TGTGCCAGTAGTCTGAGCAATCAGCCCCAGCATTTT. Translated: CASSLSNQPQHF.

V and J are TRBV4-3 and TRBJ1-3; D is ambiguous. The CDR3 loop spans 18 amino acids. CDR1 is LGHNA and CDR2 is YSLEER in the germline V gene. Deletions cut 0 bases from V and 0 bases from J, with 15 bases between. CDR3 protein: CASSQDRINALSGNTIYF. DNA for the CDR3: TGCGCCAGCAGCCAAGATCGAATAAATGCACTCTCTGGAAACACCATATATTTT.

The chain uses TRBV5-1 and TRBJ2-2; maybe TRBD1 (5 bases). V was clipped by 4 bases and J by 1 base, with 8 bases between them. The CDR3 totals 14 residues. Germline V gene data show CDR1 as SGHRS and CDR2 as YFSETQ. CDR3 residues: CASSPQGNTGELFF. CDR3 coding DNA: TGCGCCAGCAGCCCTCAGGGGAACACCGGGGAGCTGTTTTTT.

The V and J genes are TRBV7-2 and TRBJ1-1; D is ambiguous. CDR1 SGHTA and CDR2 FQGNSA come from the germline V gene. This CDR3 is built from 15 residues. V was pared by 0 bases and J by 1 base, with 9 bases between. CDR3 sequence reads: CASSLATGSNTEAFF. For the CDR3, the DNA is TGTGCCAGCAGCTTAGCGACGGGGTCGAACACTGAAGCTTTCTTT.

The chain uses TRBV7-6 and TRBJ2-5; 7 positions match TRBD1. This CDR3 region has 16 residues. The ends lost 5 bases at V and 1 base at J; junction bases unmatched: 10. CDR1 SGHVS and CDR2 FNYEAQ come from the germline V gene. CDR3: CASSLMTGIGQETQYF. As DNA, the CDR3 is TGTGCCAGCAGCCTTATGACAGGGATAGGCCAAGAGACCCAGTACTTC.

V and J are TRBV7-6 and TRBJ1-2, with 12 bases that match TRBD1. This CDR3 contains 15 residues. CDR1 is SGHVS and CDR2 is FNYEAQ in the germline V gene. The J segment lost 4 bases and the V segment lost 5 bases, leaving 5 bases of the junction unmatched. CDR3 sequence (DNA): TGTGCCAGCAGCCTAGGGACAGGGGGCGCCTATGGCTACACCTTC. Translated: CASSLGTGGAYGYTF.

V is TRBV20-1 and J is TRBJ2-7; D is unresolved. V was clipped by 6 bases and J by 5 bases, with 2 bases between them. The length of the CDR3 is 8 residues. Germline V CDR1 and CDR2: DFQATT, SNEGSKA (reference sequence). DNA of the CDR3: TGCAGTGCCGACGAGCAGTACTTC. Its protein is CSADEQYF.

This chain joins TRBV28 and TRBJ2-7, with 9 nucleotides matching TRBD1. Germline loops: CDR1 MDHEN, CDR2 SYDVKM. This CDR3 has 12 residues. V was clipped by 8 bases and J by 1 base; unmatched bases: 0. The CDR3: CASDRGSYEQYF. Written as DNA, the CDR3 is TGTGCCAGCGACAGGGGGTCCTACGAGCAGTACTTC.

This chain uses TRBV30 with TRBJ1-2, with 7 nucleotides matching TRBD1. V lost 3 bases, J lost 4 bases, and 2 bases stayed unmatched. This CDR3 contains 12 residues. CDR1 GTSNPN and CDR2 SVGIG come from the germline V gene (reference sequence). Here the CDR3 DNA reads TGTGCCTGGAGCGGGACAGCCTATGGCTACACCTTC. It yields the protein CAWSGTAYGYTF.

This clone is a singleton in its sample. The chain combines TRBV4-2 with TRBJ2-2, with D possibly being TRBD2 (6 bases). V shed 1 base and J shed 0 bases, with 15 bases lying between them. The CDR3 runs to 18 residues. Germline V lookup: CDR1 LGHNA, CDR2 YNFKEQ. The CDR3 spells CASSQALFGGANTGELFF. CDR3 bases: TGTGCCAGCAGCCAAGCTCTGTTCGGGGGAGCGAACACCGGGGAGCTGTTTTTT.

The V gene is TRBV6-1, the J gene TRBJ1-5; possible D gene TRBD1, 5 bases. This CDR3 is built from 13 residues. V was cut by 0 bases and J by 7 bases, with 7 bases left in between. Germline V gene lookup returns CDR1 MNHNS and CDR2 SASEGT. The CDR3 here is CASSEAGGQPQHF. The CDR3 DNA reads TGTGCCAGCAGTGAAGCGGGGGGACAGCCCCAGCATTTT.